Sequencing of this T cell receptor beta chain was carried out in a study of technical replicates of blood from a few donors. This CDR3 region has 13 residues. With 5 bases removed from V and 7 bases from J, the gap between germline ends came to 14 bases. Germline lookup yields CDR1 LGHNA and CDR2 YNFKEQ. Profiling relied on immunoSEQ multiplex PCR, and the TCRdb table lists in-frame clones only, not all of them. The sample shows some 89,000 clones, around 96% of them seen only once. The clonotype was recovered from a human donor in good health. The source material was T cells isolated from PBMCs. V is TRBV4-2 and J is TRBJ1-2; maybe TRBD1 (6 bases). CDR3 sequence (DNA): TGTGCCAGCAGCAACAGGGTGGGTCCTGGCTACACCTTC. This encodes CASSNRVGPGYTF.